Shown below are 27 T cell receptor beta chains from a single sample sequenced in a study of T cell repertoires in cytomegalovirus infection. In TCRdb, the reads were re-called with MiXCR into one record per CDR3 protein. Of about 490,000 distinct CDR3 sequences listed, 26% are singletons. The source material was PBMCs. These receptors were collected from a human donor in good health (CMV status not recorded). Some clones in this sample may be carry-over from other donors' samples.

This clonotype has only a few counts. The chain carries TRBV10-3 and TRBJ2-5; D might be TRBD1 (6 bases). The length of the CDR3 is 15 residues. Germline CDR1 reads ENHRY; CDR2 reads SYGVKD. V lost 6 bases and J 1 base, leaving 15 bases between the germline ends. For the CDR3, the DNA is TGTGCCATCAGCATGACAGGCGACGTCCAAGAGACCCAGTACTTC. The encoded protein is CAISMTGDVQETQYF.

This clonotype was seen many times. The chain links TRBV12-5 to TRBJ2-1; TRBD2 aligns across 8 bases. Germline V gives CDR1 LGHNT, CDR2 FRNRAP. J lost 1 base, V lost 4 bases, and 9 bases had no gene match. This CDR3 spans 17 amino acids. The CDR3 is CASGSVLSGTSYNEQFF. CDR3 in DNA: TGTGCTAGTGGTTCCGTCCTTAGCGGGACGTCCTACAATGAGCAGTTCTTC.

A single count supports this clonotype. V is TRBV5-1 and J is TRBJ1-2, with 8 bases that match TRBD1. Trimming at V came to 4 bases and at J to 6 bases, leaving 11 bases not matched to a gene. The CDR3 runs 15 residues. From germline, CDR1 is SGHRS and CDR2 YFSETQ. The CDR3 is CASSAGPGGADGYTF. The CDR3, as DNA: TGCGCCAGCAGCGCAGGCCCAGGGGGCGCAGATGGCTACACCTTC.

The chain uses TRBV4-2 and TRBJ2-1; TRBD2 matches 9 bases. The germline gives CDR1 LGHNA, CDR2 YNFKEQ. V lost 4 bases, J lost 4 bases, and 8 bases stayed unmatched. The CDR3 has 16 amino acids. The CDR3 DNA sequence: TGTGCCAGCAGCCGAGCGGGAGGAAGGAATTACAATGAGCAGTTCTTC. Protein: CASSRAGGRNYNEQFF.

The V gene is TRBV28, the J gene TRBJ2-3, with TRBD1 as a possible D gene (5 bases). CDR3 size: 13 residues. Germline V CDR1 and CDR2: MDHEN, SYDVKM. V was shortened by 10 bases and J by 2 bases, with 13 bases between the two germline ends. DNA of the CDR3: TGTGCCACGCTTGTTGGGGCCACAGATACGCAGTATTTT. Protein sequence: CATLVGATDTQYF.

This clonotype appeared a few times. The chain uses TRBV12-3 or TRBV12-4 and TRBJ1-6; no clear D gene. This CDR3 is built from 16 residues. V shed 6 bases and J shed 0 bases, with 12 bases lying between them. CDR3 sequence reads: CASRFKTASYNSPLHF. The CDR3 coding sequence is TGTGCCAGCAGATTTAAAACCGCCTCCTATAATTCACCCCTCCACTTT.

This clonotype was recorded at least ten times. V is TRBV7-2 and J is TRBJ1-5; D is possibly TRBD1 (5 bases). The CDR3 sequence is 17 residues long. CDR1 is SGHTA, CDR2 FQGNSA, per germline. The germline V and J ends were trimmed by 5 bases and 2 bases, with 19 bases remaining between them. This chain's CDR3 is CASSPNQPGNGNQPQHF. DNA of the CDR3: TGTGCCAGCAGCCCCAACCAGCCAGGGAATGGCAATCAGCCCCAGCATTTT.

The V and J genes are TRBV20-1 and TRBJ1-6, with 10 positions matching TRBD1. Losses at the gene ends were 4 bases for V and 7 bases for J; bases not matched to a gene: 7. Germline V CDR1 and CDR2: DFQATT, SNEGSKA (reference sequence). CDR3 length equals 15 residues. This chain's CDR3 is CSATTGTGVNSPLHF. For the CDR3, the DNA is TGCAGTGCTACTACCGGGACAGGGGTAAATTCACCCCTCCACTTT.

This clonotype has a handful of counts. The V and J genes are TRBV5-4 and TRBJ2-4, with TRBD2 identical over 8 bases. The ends lost 3 bases at V and 3 bases at J; junction bases unmatched: 14. Germline CDR1 is SGHNT and CDR2 is YYREEE (reference sequence). The CDR3 runs 18 residues. The CDR3, as DNA: TGTGCCAGCAGCTCAATTCAGATAGCGGGATCGGTCAAAAACATTCAGTACTTC. It codes for CASSSIQIAGSVKNIQYF.

This rearrangement joins TRBV24-1 to TRBJ2-4; 12 nucleotides match TRBD1. Germline trimming cut 4 bases from V and 6 bases from J; bases unmatched to any gene: 6. The germline CDR1 and CDR2 sequences are KGHDR and SFDVKD. The CDR3 is 16 residues long. The CDR3 sequence is CATSDPGQGARNIQYF. The CDR3 DNA follows: TGTGCCACCAGTGACCCGGGACAGGGGGCGAGAAACATTCAGTACTTC.

The chain is built from TRBV11-1 and TRBJ2-7; the D gene is possibly TRBD2 (6 bases). Germline V gene sequence: CDR1 SGHAT, CDR2 FQDESV (reference sequence). The ends were cut back, 5 bases at V and 0 bases at J, with 17 bases in the middle. The CDR3 loop spans 16 amino acids. The CDR3 region has the DNA TGTGCCAGCAGCCGCATAGCGGCTATTAGCTCCTACGAGCAGTACTTC. It translates to CASSRIAAISSYEQYF. The variable domain in full, with the rest retrieved from reference TRBV11-1 and TRBJ2-7, is EAEVAQSPRYKITEKSQAVAFWCDPISGHATLYWYRQILGQGPELLVQFQDESVVDDSQLPKDRFSAERLKGVDSTLKIQPAELGDSAMYLCASSRIAAISSYEQYFGPGTRLTVT.

The chain is built from TRBV28 and TRBJ1-5; D perhaps matches TRBD1 (6 bases). Trimming cost V 6 bases and J 4 bases, with 16 bases left between them. From germline, CDR1 is MDHEN and CDR2 SYDVKM. This CDR3 is built from 15 residues. CDR3 in amino acids: CASSVGGAGNQPQHF. CDR3 in DNA: TGTGCCAGCAGCGTGGGGGGGGCAGGTAATCAGCCCCAGCATTTT.

V is TRBV2 and J is TRBJ2-2; 11 nucleotides agree with TRBD2. Germline V gene sequence: CDR1 SNHLY, CDR2 FYNNEI. The V segment lost 9 bases and the J segment 4 bases; nucleotides outside the gene matches: 10. The CDR3 has 16 residues. The CDR3 loop is CASLKDLAGGTGELFF. The DNA of the CDR3 is TGTGCCAGTTTAAAGGATCTAGCGGGAGGCACCGGGGAGCTGTTTTTT.

This clonotype was seen at least ten times. At one end, the junction sequence differs from germline, possibly due to a read error. Written as DNA, the CDR3 is TGTGCCAGCAGCCTAGCCCTTCCCCAAGAGACCCAGTACTTC. Protein: CASSLALPQETQYF. The chain couples TRBV7-8 to TRBJ2-5; possible D gene TRBD2, 5 bases. Looked up from germline, CDR1 is SGHVS and CDR2 is FQNEAQ. The CDR3 length is 14 residues.

The genes are TRBV6-2 or TRBV6-3 and TRBJ2-7; no clear D gene. V dropped 6 bases and J dropped 6 bases, with 9 bases sitting between them. The CDR3 has 11 residues. Per the germline V gene, CDR1 is MNHEY and CDR2 is SVGEGT. CDR3 DNA: TGTGCCAGCAGCGACCGACTCGAGCAGTACGTC. This translates into CASSDRLEQYV.

V gene TRBV7-9 combines with J gene TRBJ1-4; possible D gene TRBD1, 5 bases. Germline assignment: CDR1 SEHNR and CDR2 FQNEAQ (reference sequence). The V end lost 5 bases, the J end lost 8 bases, and 15 bases lay between the germline ends. CDR3 length: 14 amino acids. CDR3 DNA sequence: TGTGCCAGCAGCAATCAAGGGGAAGGGGAAAAACTGTTTTTT. The encoded protein is CASSNQGEGEKLFF.

This clonotype was seen at least ten times. The V call is TRBV19, the J call TRBJ2-5, with 8 bases aligning to TRBD2. Trimming took 8 bases from V and 4 from J; bases not matched to a gene: 3. Germline V gives CDR1 LNHDA, CDR2 SQIVND (reference sequence). The CDR3 has 12 residues. The CDR3 sequence is CASRAGGETQYF. As DNA, the CDR3 is TGTGCCAGTCGGGCGGGAGGAGAGACCCAGTACTTC.

A few counts support this clonotype. This CDR3 is CASSLSITSRDINYEQYF. DNA for the CDR3: TGTGCCAGCAGTTTATCCATAACTTCCCGGGACATCAACTACGAGCAGTACTTC. The chain uses TRBV28 and TRBJ2-7; D is perhaps TRBD1 (6 bases). The germline V and J ends were trimmed by 1 base and 3 bases, with 22 bases remaining between them. The CDR3 is 18 residues long. Germline V CDR1 and CDR2: MDHEN, SYDVKM.

This chain uses TRBV20-1 with TRBJ2-7; D is perhaps TRBD1 or TRBD2 (5 bases each). Trimming cost V 5 bases and J 3 bases, with 20 bases left between them. The V gene's germline CDR1 is DFQATT and CDR2 SNEGSKA (reference sequence). The length of the CDR3 is 15 residues. CDR3 sequence: CSAVRDPAEVYEQYF. DNA for the CDR3: TGCAGTGCTGTCCGGGACCCAGCGGAGGTCTACGAGCAGTACTTC.

The chain joins TRBV4-3 to TRBJ2-5, with 8 bases fitting TRBD1. Per the germline V gene, CDR1 is LGHNA and CDR2 is YSLEER. V shed 4 bases and J 2 bases; nucleotides not matched to a gene: 6. This CDR3 has 15 amino acids. This CDR3 reads CASSRRTGTQETQYF. The DNA for the CDR3 is TGCGCCAGCAGCCGCCGGACAGGGACTCAAGAGACCCAGTACTTC.

The table lists this clonotype with many counts. V and J are TRBV7-8 and TRBJ2-7; maybe TRBD1 (5 bases). Trimming shortened V by 4 bases and J by 6 bases, and 10 bases separated the two germline ends. CDR1 and CDR2 (germline): SGHVS, FQNEAQ. This CDR3 spans 12 amino acids. CDR3 sequence: CASSYGQFEQYV. CDR3 DNA sequence: TGTGCCAGCAGCTACGGACAATTCGAGCAGTACGTC.

The rearrangement joins TRBV6-2 or TRBV6-3 to TRBJ2-7; D remains ambiguous. V was pared by 4 bases and J by 6 bases, with 10 bases between. Germline CDR1 is MNHEY and CDR2 is SVGEGT. CDR3 length: 12 residues. The CDR3 spells CASSLATREQYF. In nucleotides, the CDR3 is TGTGCCAGCAGTTTGGCTACCCGCGAGCAGTACTTC.

This chain uses TRBV10-2 with TRBJ1-1, with unresolved D. This CDR3 is 17 amino acids long. Per the germline V gene, CDR1 is WSHSY and CDR2 is SAAADI. V shed 3 bases and J shed 2 bases, with 19 bases lying between them. DNA of the CDR3: TGCGCCAGCAGTGATAGCGGCGCAACCACGAGTAACACTGAAGCTTTCTTT. Translated, it gives CASSDSGATTSNTEAFF.

This clonotype occurred a few times. The chain recombines TRBV11-3 with TRBJ1-3, with D hard to call. The CDR3 consists of 17 residues. Germline V gene sequence: CDR1 SGHNT, CDR2 YENEEA. The V end was cut by 5 bases, the J end by 0 bases, with 17 bases between. Here the CDR3 reads CASSRAAWESSGNTIYF. In nucleotides, the CDR3 is TGTGCCAGCAGCCGAGCGGCGTGGGAGAGCTCTGGAAACACCATATATTTT.

This clonotype was seen many times. The rearrangement uses TRBV7-3 and TRBJ2-7; maybe TRBD1 (6 bases). CDR1 is SGHTA and CDR2 is FQGTGA in the germline V gene. Deletions cut 5 bases from V and 3 bases from J, with 17 bases between. CDR3 length: 15 amino acids. CDR3 nucleotide sequence: TGTGCCAGCAGCGCCGGACAGTCTAACTTCTACGAGCAGTACTTC. Amino acid sequence: CASSAGQSNFYEQYF.

This clonotype occurred many times. The V gene is TRBV7-2, the J gene TRBJ2-3; 7 nucleotides line up with TRBD2. The CDR3 covers 16 residues. Germline CDR1 reads SGHTA; CDR2 reads FQGNSA. The V gene end was trimmed by 6 bases and the J gene end by 1 base; junction bases not matched to a gene: 10. This chain's CDR3 is CASSHVRDYRTDTQYF. CDR3 sequence (DNA): TGTGCCAGCAGTCACGTCCGGGACTACCGCACAGATACGCAGTATTTT.

This clonotype was found many times. The V gene is TRBV7-2, the J gene TRBJ1-3; D is possibly TRBD1 (5 bases). The germline V gene has CDR1 SGHTA and CDR2 FQGNSA. V shed 1 base and J shed 9 bases, with 7 bases lying between them. The CDR3 contains 12 residues. This CDR3 reads CASSLDGGTIYF. For the CDR3, the DNA is TGTGCCAGCAGCTTAGACGGGGGCACCATATATTTT.